What follows are 28 T cell receptor beta chains derived from one specimen sequenced in a study of CD8 T cells in Susac syndrome. cDNA came from roughly 0.53 to 1 ug RNA primed by random hexamers. TCRdb reprocessed the immunoSEQ multiplex PCR reads with MiXCR, giving one entry per CDR3 protein. The sample has over 300,000 distinct CDR3 sequences; 92% are singletons. The specimen was CD4+ T cells from PBMCs. The receptors originated from a human donor with multiple sclerosis.

The V gene is TRBV10-3, the J gene TRBJ2-7; the match to TRBD2 covers 9 bases. The trim removed 3 bases at V and 2 bases at J, leaving 14 bases unmatched. The CDR3 has 18 amino acids. CDR1 is ENHRY and CDR2 is SYGVKD in the germline V gene. The CDR3, as DNA: TGTGCCATCAGTGAATCCAGCGGGGGGCGTAAGAACCCCTACGAGCAGTACTTC. It specifies CAISESSGGRKNPYEQYF.

The chain is built from TRBV3-1 and TRBJ1-2, with a weak D call TRBD1 (5 bases). The germline V gene encodes CDR1 LGHDT and CDR2 YNNKEL (reference sequence). The V end lost 0 bases, the J end lost 8 bases, and 16 bases lay between the germline ends. This CDR3 is built from 15 residues. As DNA, the CDR3 is TGTGCCAGCAGCCAAGATAAGAGTCAGGGACGAGGCTACACCTTC. This codes for CASSQDKSQGRGYTF.

This sequence joins TRBV7-2 and TRBJ2-5; 12 bases match TRBD1. Losses at the gene ends were 5 bases for V and 5 bases for J; bases not matched to a gene: 6. Germline-derived CDR1 and CDR2 are SGHTA and FQGNSA. The CDR3 totals 15 residues. The CDR3 here is CASSKGQGAVETQYF. CDR3 nucleotides: TGTGCCAGCAGCAAGGGACAGGGGGCGGTGGAGACCCAGTACTTC.

The chain combines TRBV6-6 with TRBJ1-1; the match to TRBD1 covers 8 bases. V shed 7 bases, J shed 8 bases, and the junction held 15 bases outside the gene matches. The germline CDR1 and CDR2 sequences are MNHNY and SVGAGI (reference sequence). The CDR3 length is 15 residues. CDR3 sequence: CASTAMDRVGTEAFF. The CDR3 nucleotides are TGTGCCAGCACCGCAATGGACAGGGTAGGAACAGAAGCTTTCTTT.

This rearrangement joins TRBV12-3 or TRBV12-4 to TRBJ1-2; 11 nucleotides match TRBD1. Trimming at V came to 6 bases and at J to 7 bases, leaving 4 bases not matched to a gene. This CDR3 has 13 residues. The CDR3 DNA is TGTGCCAGCAGCCGGACAGGGGGCGTTGGCTACACCTTC. This encodes CASSRTGGVGYTF.

This clonotype was detected once. V usage is TRBV19 and J usage is TRBJ1-2; D not certain. CDR3 length: 15 residues. CDR1 LNHDA and CDR2 SQIVND come from the germline V gene (reference sequence). Trimming left V 5 bases short and J 0 bases short, with 13 bases between. As DNA, the CDR3 is TGTGCCAGTAGTGCCGTAGAGTCCTCTAACTATGGCTACACCTTC. Its protein product is CASSAVESSNYGYTF.

The chain combines TRBV11-2 with TRBJ1-2; tentatively, D is TRBD1 (5 bases). There are 14 residues in the CDR3. Trimming left V 4 bases short and J 4 bases short, with 13 bases between. Germline V gene lookup returns CDR1 SGHAT and CDR2 FQNNGV. This CDR3 reads CASSYGGRAYGYTF. The CDR3 DNA reads TGTGCCAGCAGCTATGGGGGGAGGGCCTATGGCTACACCTTC.

The gene calls are TRBV3-1 and TRBJ1-6, with unresolved D. This CDR3 contains 14 residues. The germline V gene encodes CDR1 LGHDT and CDR2 YNNKEL (reference sequence). V was shortened by 4 bases and J by 7 bases, with 11 bases between the two germline ends. The CDR3 loop reads CASSRSGRNSPLHF. DNA for the CDR3: TGTGCCAGCAGCCGGTCGGGTCGCAATTCACCCCTCCACTTT.

V gene TRBV4-3 combines with J gene TRBJ2-1; 11 nucleotides agree with TRBD2. V gave up 2 bases and J gave up 6 bases; unmatched junction bases: 6. This CDR3 spans 16 amino acids. Germline CDR1 reads LGHNA; CDR2 reads YSLEER. The CDR3 nucleotides read TGCGCCAGCAGCCAACAACTAGCGGGAGTGTTCAATGAGCAGTTCTTC. Translation gives CASSQQLAGVFNEQFF.

DNA of the CDR3: TGTGCCAGCAGTATCACCGACCGGGACAGCAACTCCTATAATTCACCCCTCCACTTT. This sequence encodes CASSITDRDSNSYNSPLHF. The rearrangement links TRBV6-1 to TRBJ1-6; 7 bases are a match to TRBD1. Germline V gene data show CDR1 as MNHNS and CDR2 as SASEGT. The J segment lost 0 bases and the V segment lost 5 bases, leaving 13 bases of the junction unmatched. CDR3 length: 19 residues.

The CDR3 reads CASSLAGGPRQYF. The CDR3 nucleotides read TGTGCCAGCAGCTTAGCGGGAGGGCCTCGGCAGTACTTC. J is TRBJ2-7 and V is TRBV7-2; 7 bases align to TRBD2. Trimming removed 0 bases from V and 9 bases from J; junction bases left unmatched: 5. The germline gives CDR1 SGHTA, CDR2 FQGNSA. The CDR3 sequence is 13 residues long.

The gene calls are TRBV29-1 and TRBJ1-1; D is perhaps TRBD1 (6 bases). CDR3 length equals 13 residues. Per germline, CDR1 SQVTM and CDR2 ANQGSEA. V lost 3 bases and J lost 1, with 9 bases in between. CDR3 residues: CSVEGHSNTEAFF. CDR3 sequence (DNA): TGCAGCGTTGAGGGACACTCGAACACTGAAGCTTTCTTT.

The chain joins TRBV7-9 to TRBJ1-2; D is possibly TRBD1 (5 bases). CDR3 length equals 16 residues. Between the trimmed V and J ends, which lost 2 bases and 4 bases, there was a span of 17 bases. Germline lookup yields CDR1 SEHNR and CDR2 FQNEAQ (reference sequence). The CDR3 is CASSLSQVDGVYGYTF. The CDR3 region has the DNA TGTGCCAGCAGCTTATCACAGGTCGATGGAGTCTATGGCTACACCTTC.

This chain links TRBV20-1 with TRBJ1-2, with D tentatively TRBD1 (5 bases). CDR3 length: 13 residues. Germline CDR1 is DFQATT and CDR2 is SNEGSKA (reference sequence). Trimming shortened V by 6 bases and J by 8 bases, and 19 bases separated the two germline ends. The CDR3 is CSARDFQRDGYTF. The CDR3 DNA reads as TGCAGTGCCAGGGACTTCCAAAGGGACGGCTACACCTTC.

The rearrangement uses TRBV11-2 and TRBJ2-5; D unclear. In germline, CDR1 is SGHAT, CDR2 FQNNGV. The CDR3 is 14 amino acids. The V end lost 5 bases, the J end lost 4 bases, and 14 bases lay between the germline ends. The CDR3 spells CASSPLSPGETQYF. The CDR3 coding sequence is TGTGCCAGCAGCCCCCTCTCCCCCGGAGAGACCCAGTACTTC.

The rearrangement links TRBV20-1 to TRBJ2-5; TRBD2 aligns across 9 bases. Unmatched junction bases numbered 11, after V lost 1 base and J lost 2 bases. Germline V gene sequence: CDR1 DFQATT, CDR2 SNEGSKA (reference sequence). The CDR3 is made up of 17 amino acids. The CDR3 DNA reads TGCAGTGCTAGAGGGGCTAGCGGGAACTTAAAACAAGAGACCCAGTACTTC. Translation: CSARGASGNLKQETQYF.

V and J are TRBV5-6 and TRBJ2-1; D unresolved. CDR1 and CDR2 (germline): SGHDT, YYEEEE. This CDR3 is 12 amino acids long. V was pared by 0 bases and J by 10 bases, with 8 bases between. The CDR3 coding sequence is TGTGCCAGCAGCTTGGAGTCCTGGGAGCAGTTCTTC. This gives the protein CASSLESWEQFF.

This clonotype was recorded only once. The chain is built from TRBV2 and TRBJ2-7; TRBD1 matches 8 bases. This CDR3 spans 15 amino acids. Germline trimming cut 6 bases from V and 2 bases from J; bases unmatched to any gene: 9. Germline CDR1 reads SNHLY; CDR2 reads FYNNEI. The CDR3 coding sequence is TGTGCCAGCAGGGGCCTCAGGGGGCAAGCCTACGAGCAGTACTTC. Translating gives CASRGLRGQAYEQYF.

The chain employs TRBV12-3 or TRBV12-4 and TRBJ2-2, with unresolved D. The CDR3 contains 12 residues. Trimming removed 6 bases from V and 5 bases from J, with 7 bases in between. In nucleotides, the CDR3 is TGTGCCAGCAGCAAGTGGACCGGGGAGCTGTTTTTT. This encodes CASSKWTGELFF.

The chain carries TRBV6-5 and TRBJ1-2; D may be TRBD1 (5 bases). CDR1 is MNHEY, CDR2 SVGAGI, per germline. The CDR3 spans 13 residues. V was cut by 10 bases and J by 4 bases, with 16 bases left in between. The CDR3 spells CATALRQSYGYTF. CDR3 nucleotides: TGTGCCACCGCGCTCAGACAGTCCTATGGCTACACCTTC.

The chain couples TRBV20-1 to TRBJ2-3; 8 positions match TRBD2. Germline V lookup: CDR1 DFQATT, CDR2 SNEGSKA (reference sequence). CDR3 length: 14 amino acids. Trimming took 5 bases from V and 0 from J; bases not matched to a gene: 4. As DNA, the CDR3 is TGCAGTGCTCTTAGCGGGACTAGCACAGATACGCAGTATTTT. Translation gives CSALSGTSTDTQYF.

The rearrangement uses TRBV5-1 and TRBJ2-7; D may match TRBD1 or TRBD2 (7 bases each). The CDR3 is made up of 15 amino acids. From germline, CDR1 is SGHRS and CDR2 YFSETQ. Trimming took off 4 bases at V and 2 bases at J, with 16 bases between the two ends. The CDR3 bases are TGCGCCAGCAGCCAGGGGGGGACTACCACCTACGAGCAGTACTTC. Its translation is CASSQGGTTTYEQYF.

The gene calls are TRBV18 and TRBJ1-6; tentatively, D is TRBD1 (5 bases). The CDR3 extends over 14 amino acids. V lost 9 bases and J lost 5, with 14 bases in between. CDR1 KGHSH and CDR2 LQKENI come from the germline V gene. CDR3 sequence reads: CASRAGQDNSPLHF. The CDR3 coding sequence is TGTGCCAGTCGCGCGGGGCAGGATAATTCACCCCTCCACTTT.

This clonotype was seen only once. Here the CDR3 reads CASSVGLAGGSTDTQYF. The CDR3 DNA is TGTGCCAGCAGCGTAGGTCTAGCGGGGGGTAGCACAGATACGCAGTATTTT. This sequence joins TRBV9 and TRBJ2-3, with 11 bases aligning to TRBD2. CDR3 size: 17 residues. Germline V CDR1 and CDR2: SGDLS, YYNGEE. J was trimmed by 0 bases and V by 0 bases; bases with no gene match: 3. The full variable domain, rest sourced from reference TRBV9 and TRBJ2-3, is DSGVTQTPKHLITATGQRVTLRCSPRSGDLSVYWYQQSLDQGLQFLIQYYNGEERAKGNILERFSAQQFPDLHSELNLSSLELGDSALYFCASSVGLAGGSTDTQYFGPGTRLTVL.

This chain uses TRBV5-1 with TRBJ2-6, with a possible D match to TRBD2 (5 bases). CDR1 and CDR2 from the germline V gene are SGHRS and YFSETQ. V was cut by 2 bases and J by 0 bases, with 21 bases left in between. The CDR3 runs to 20 residues. CDR3 in amino acids: CASSFGFSLPGGSGANVLTF. The CDR3 region has the DNA TGCGCCAGCAGCTTTGGTTTCAGTTTACCAGGAGGCTCTGGGGCCAACGTCCTGACTTTC.

This clonotype has just a few counts. This sequence joins TRBV12-3 or TRBV12-4 and TRBJ2-3; D ambiguous. This CDR3 has 10 residues. The V gene lost 1 base and the J gene lost 8 bases, with 1 base spanning the gap. CDR3 in amino acids: CASSLGTQYF. CDR3 DNA: TGTGCCAGCAGTTTAGGTACGCAGTATTTT.

The J gene is TRBJ2-7, the V gene TRBV5-4; 10 bases align to TRBD2. V gave up 3 bases and J gave up 0 bases; unmatched junction bases: 3. The CDR3 runs 15 residues. Germline assignment: CDR1 SGHNT and CDR2 YYREEE (reference sequence). CDR3 nucleotide sequence: TGTGCCAGCAGCTCTAGCGGGGGTTTCTCCTACGAGCAGTACTTC. Its translation: CASSSSGGFSYEQYF.

The genes are TRBV4-1 and TRBJ2-7; possible D gene TRBD2, 6 bases. CDR1 is MGHRA and CDR2 is YSYEKL in the germline V gene. V was cut by 5 bases and J by 3 bases, with 23 bases left in between. The CDR3 length is 17 residues. The CDR3 is CASSALAGTAGLYEQYF. DNA for the CDR3: TGCGCCAGCAGCGCCCTGGCCGGGACTGCGGGCCTCTACGAGCAGTACTTC.